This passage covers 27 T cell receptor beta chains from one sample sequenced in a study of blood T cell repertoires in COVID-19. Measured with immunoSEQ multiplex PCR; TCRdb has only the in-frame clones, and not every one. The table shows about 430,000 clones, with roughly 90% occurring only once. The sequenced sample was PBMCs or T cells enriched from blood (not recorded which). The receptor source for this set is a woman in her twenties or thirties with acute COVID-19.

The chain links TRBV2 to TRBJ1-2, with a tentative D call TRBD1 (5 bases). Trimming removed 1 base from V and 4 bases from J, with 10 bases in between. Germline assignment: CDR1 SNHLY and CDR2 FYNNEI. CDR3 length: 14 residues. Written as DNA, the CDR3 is TGTGCCAGCAGTGAAGAGACAGCTTCCTATGGCTACACCTTC. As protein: CASSEETASYGYTF.

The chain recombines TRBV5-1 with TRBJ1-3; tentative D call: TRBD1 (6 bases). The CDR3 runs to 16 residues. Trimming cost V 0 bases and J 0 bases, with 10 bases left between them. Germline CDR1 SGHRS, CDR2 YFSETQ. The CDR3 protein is CASSLVQGSSGNTIYF. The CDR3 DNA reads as TGCGCCAGCAGCTTGGTTCAGGGGTCCTCTGGAAACACCATATATTTT.

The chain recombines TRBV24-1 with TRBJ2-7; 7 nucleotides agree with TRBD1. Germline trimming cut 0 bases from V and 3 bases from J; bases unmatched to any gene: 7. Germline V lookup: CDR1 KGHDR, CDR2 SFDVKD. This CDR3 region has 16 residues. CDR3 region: CATSDLLRDRNYEQYF. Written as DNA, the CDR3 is TGTGCCACCAGTGATTTGCTCCGGGACAGAAACTACGAGCAGTACTTC.

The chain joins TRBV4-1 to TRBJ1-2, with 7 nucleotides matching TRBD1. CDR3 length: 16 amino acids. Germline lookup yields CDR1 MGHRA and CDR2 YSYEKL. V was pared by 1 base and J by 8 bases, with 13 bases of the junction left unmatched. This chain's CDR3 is CASSQVTGFDRRGYTF. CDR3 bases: TGCGCCAGCAGCCAAGTGACAGGGTTCGATCGTAGGGGCTACACCTTC.

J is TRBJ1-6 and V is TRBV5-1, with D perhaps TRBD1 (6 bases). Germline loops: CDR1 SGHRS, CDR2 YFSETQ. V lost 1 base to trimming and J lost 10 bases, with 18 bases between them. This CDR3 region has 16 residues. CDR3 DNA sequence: TGCGCCAGCAGCTTGCTGAGCGTAGGGGGACCGTCACCCCTCCACTTT. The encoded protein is CASSLLSVGGPSPLHF.

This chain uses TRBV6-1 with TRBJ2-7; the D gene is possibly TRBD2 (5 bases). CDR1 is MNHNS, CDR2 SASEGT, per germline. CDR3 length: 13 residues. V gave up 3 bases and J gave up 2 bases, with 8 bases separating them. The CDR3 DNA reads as TGTGCCAGCAGTGAGAGGGCAGCCTACGAGCAGTACTTC. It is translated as CASSERAAYEQYF.

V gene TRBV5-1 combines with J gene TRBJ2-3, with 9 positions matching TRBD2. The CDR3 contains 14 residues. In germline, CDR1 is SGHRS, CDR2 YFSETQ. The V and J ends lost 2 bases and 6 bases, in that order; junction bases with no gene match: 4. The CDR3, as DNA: TGCGCCAGCAGCTTAGGGACTAGCCCGGATACGCAGTATTTT. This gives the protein CASSLGTSPDTQYF.

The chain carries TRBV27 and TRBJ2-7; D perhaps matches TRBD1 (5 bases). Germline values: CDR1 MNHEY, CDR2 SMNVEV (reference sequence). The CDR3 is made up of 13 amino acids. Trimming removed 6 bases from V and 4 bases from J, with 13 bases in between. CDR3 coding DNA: TGTGCCAGCAGGCCCTACGACAGTTACGAGCAGTACTTC. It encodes CASRPYDSYEQYF.

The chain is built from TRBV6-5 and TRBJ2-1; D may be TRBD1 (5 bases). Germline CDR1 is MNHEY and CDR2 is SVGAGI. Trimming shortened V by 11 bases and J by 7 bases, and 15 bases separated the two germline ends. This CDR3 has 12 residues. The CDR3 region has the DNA TGTGCCGGGGCCCGCCTCGGGAATGAGCAGTTCTTC. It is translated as CAGARLGNEQFF.

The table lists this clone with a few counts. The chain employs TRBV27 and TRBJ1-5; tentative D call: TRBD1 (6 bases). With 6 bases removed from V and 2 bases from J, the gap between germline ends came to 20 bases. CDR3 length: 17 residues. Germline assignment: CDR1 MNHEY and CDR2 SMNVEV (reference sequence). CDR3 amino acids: CASSSTTTGKRNQPQHF. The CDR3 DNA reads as TGTGCCAGCAGCTCCACCACCACAGGGAAACGCAATCAGCCCCAGCATTTT.

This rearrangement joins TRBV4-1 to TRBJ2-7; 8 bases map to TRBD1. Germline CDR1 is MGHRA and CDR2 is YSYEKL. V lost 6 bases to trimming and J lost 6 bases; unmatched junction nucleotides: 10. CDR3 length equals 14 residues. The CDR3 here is CASRQGQDRGEQYF. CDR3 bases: TGCGCCAGCAGGCAGGGACAGGACAGAGGCGAGCAGTACTTC.

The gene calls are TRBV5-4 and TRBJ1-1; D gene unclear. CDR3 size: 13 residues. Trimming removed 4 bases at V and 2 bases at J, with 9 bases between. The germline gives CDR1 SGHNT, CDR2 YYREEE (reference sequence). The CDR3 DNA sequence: TGTGCCAGCAGCCTACAGCAAAACACTGAAGCTTTCTTT. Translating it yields CASSLQQNTEAFF.

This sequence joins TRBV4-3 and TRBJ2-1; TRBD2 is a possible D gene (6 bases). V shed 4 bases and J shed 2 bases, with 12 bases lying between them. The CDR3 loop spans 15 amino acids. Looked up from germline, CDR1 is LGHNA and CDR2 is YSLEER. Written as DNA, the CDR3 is TGCGCCAGCAGCCTGGGCGGGGACCCCTACAATGAGCAGTTCTTC. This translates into CASSLGGDPYNEQFF.

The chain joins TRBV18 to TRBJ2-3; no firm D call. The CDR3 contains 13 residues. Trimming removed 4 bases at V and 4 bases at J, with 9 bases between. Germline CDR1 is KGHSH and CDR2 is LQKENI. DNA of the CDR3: TGTGCCAGCTCACGCCTCTCAGCAGATACGCAGTATTTT. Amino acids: CASSRLSADTQYF.

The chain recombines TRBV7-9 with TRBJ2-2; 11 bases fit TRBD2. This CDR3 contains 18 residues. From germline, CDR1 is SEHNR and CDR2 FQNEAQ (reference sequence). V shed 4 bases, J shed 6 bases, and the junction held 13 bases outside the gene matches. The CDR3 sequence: CASSSATSGTQGSGELFF. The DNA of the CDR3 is TGTGCCAGCAGCTCCGCGACTAGCGGGACCCAGGGTTCCGGGGAGCTGTTTTTT.

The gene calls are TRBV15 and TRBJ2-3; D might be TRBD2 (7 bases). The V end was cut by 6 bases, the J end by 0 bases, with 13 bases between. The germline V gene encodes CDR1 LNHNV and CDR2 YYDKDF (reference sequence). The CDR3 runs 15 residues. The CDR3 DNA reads TGTGCCACCAGTATCGAGGGGGGGAGCACAGATACGCAGTATTTT. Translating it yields CATSIEGGSTDTQYF.

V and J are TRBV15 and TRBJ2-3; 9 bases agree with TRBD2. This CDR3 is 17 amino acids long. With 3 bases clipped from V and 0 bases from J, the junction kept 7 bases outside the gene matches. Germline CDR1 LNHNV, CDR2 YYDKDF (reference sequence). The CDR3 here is CATSRERGAYSTDTQYF. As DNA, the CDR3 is TGTGCCACCAGCAGGGAGCGGGGGGCCTATAGCACAGATACGCAGTATTTT.

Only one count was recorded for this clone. Written as DNA, the CDR3 is TGCAGCGTTGATACCCAGGGGGCCGGGGAGCTGTTTTTT. It encodes CSVDTQGAGELFF. The genes are TRBV29-1 and TRBJ2-2, with 7 nucleotides matching TRBD1. The J segment lost 6 bases and the V segment lost 3 bases, leaving 4 bases of the junction unmatched. Germline lookup yields CDR1 SQVTM and CDR2 ANQGSEA. The CDR3 runs 13 residues.

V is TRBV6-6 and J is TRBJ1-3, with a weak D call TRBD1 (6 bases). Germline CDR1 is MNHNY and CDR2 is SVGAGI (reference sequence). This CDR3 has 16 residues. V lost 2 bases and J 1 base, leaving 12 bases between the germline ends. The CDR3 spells CASSYLGTTSGNTIYF. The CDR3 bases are TGTGCCAGCAGTTACCTTGGGACAACATCTGGAAACACCATATATTTT.

The CDR3 here is CASSQDPNPRLAYGYTF. The DNA of the CDR3 is TGCGCCAGCAGCCAAGACCCAAATCCCAGACTTGCATATGGCTACACCTTC. The J gene is TRBJ1-2, the V gene TRBV4-3; no clear D. Germline V gives CDR1 LGHNA, CDR2 YSLEER. The CDR3 has 17 residues. V lost 0 bases and J lost 5, with 19 bases in between.

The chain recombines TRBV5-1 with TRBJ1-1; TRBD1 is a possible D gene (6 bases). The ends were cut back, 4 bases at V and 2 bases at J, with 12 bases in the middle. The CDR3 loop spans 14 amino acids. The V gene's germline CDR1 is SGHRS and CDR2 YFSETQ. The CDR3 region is CASSTGQPNTEAFF. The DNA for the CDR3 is TGCGCCAGCAGCACAGGACAGCCTAACACTGAAGCTTTCTTT.

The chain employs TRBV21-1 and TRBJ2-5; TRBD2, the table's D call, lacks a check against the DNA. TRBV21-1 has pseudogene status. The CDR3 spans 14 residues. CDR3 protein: CASSMALAGETQYF. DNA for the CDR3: TGTGCCAGCAGCATGGCGTTGGCGGGGGAGACCCAGTACTTC.

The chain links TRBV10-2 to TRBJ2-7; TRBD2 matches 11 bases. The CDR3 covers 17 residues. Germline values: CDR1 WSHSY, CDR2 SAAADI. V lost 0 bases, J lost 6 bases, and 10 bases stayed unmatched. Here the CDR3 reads CASSESVRLAGGGEQYF. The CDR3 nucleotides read TGCGCCAGCAGTGAGTCCGTTAGGCTAGCGGGGGGTGGCGAGCAGTACTTC.

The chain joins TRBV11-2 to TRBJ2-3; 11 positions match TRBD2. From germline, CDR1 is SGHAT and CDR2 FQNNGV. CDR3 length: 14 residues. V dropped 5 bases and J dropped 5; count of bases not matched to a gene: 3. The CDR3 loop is CASSPGTSGDTQYF. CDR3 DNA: TGTGCCAGCAGCCCCGGGACTAGCGGAGATACGCAGTATTTT.

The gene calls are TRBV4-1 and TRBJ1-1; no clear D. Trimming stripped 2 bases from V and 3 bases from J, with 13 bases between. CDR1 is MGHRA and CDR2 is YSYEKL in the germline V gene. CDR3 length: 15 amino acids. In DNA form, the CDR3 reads TGCGCCAGCAGCCAACACCTCGGGGTGGACACTGAAGCTTTCTTT. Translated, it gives CASSQHLGVDTEAFF.

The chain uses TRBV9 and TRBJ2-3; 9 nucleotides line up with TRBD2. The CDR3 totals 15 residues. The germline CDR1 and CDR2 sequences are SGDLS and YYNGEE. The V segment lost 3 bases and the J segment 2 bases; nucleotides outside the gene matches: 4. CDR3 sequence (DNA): TGTGCCAGCAGCGCGCGGGGGGGCCCCACAGATACGCAGTATTTT. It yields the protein CASSARGGPTDTQYF. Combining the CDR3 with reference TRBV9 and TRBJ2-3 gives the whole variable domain DSGVTQTPKHLITATGQRVTLRCSPRSGDLSVYWYQQSLDQGLQFLIQYYNGEERAKGNILERFSAQQFPDLHSELNLSSLELGDSALYFCASSARGGPTDTQYFGPGTRLTVL.

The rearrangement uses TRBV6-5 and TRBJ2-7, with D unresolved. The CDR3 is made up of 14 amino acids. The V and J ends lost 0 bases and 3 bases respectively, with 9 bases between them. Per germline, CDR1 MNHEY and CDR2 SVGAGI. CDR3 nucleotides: TGTGCCAGCAGTTACTCGAGGCAGAACTACGAGCAGTACTTC. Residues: CASSYSRQNYEQYF.